The entry below gives a single TCR beta chain sequence along with its context. Its antigen is not known. V dropped 1 base and J dropped 3; count of bases not matched to a gene: 10. Germline values: CDR1 SQVTM, CDR2 ANQGSEA. The CDR3 has 17 residues. These data come from a study of T cells in Graves' hyperthyroidism and ophthalmopathy. Broader study findings: The model predicted ophthalmopathy a median roughly six months before onset. Blood also contained most expanded thyroid clonotypes above 0.001.

Amplification of TCR beta CDR3 regions was performed using RNA transcripts as template. In the first-round RT-PCR of the TCR CDR3, the HTBI primer set was used. TCRdb itself ran the multiplex PCR reads through MiXCR, one entry per CDR3 protein. Of some 370,000 distinct CDR3 sequences listed, more than 13% are singletons. Individuals with ophthalmopathy presented a Clinical Activity Score of at least 3, a NOSPECS grade of at least 4 and a duration under 3 months. J is TRBJ2-2 and V is TRBV29-1, with 8 nucleotides matching TRBD2. Sequences were obtained from blood. The receptor's source is a man in his forties or fifties with Graves' ophthalmopathy. For the CDR3, the DNA is TGCAGCGTTGAAGCGCCCAAAAGCGGGGGATACACCGGGGAGCTGTTTTTT. Protein: CSVEAPKSGGYTGELFF.